This T cell receptor beta chain was obtained from a study of shared clonotypes between healthy human individuals. Overall study context: Researchers drew samples from two women and three men aged 18 to 49.

Study conclusions and caveats: Sequencing depth was a factor that was expected to affect clonotype sharing among donors.

For this clone: No antigen is known for it.

Assay execution proceeded at the deep level. Unsorted PBMC replicate PCRs used 300 to 350 ng DNA, 25,000 to 30,000 T cell genomes. The protocol was immunoSEQ multiplex PCR, while the TCRdb copy is restricted to in-frame clones and leaves out a portion. The sample yields hundreds of thousands of clones, around 78% seen once. Germline V gene data show CDR1 as SGHNT and CDR2 as YYREEE (reference sequence). Trimming stripped 0 bases from V and 1 base from J, with 9 bases between. This CDR3 has 15 residues. This clonotype was obtained from a woman aged 40 to 50 in good health. Some clones in this sample may be carry-over from other donors' samples. This chain links TRBV5-4 with TRBJ2-3; D is perhaps TRBD2 (6 bases). Sequencing was done on a sample of PBMCs. The CDR3 coding sequence is TGTGCCAGCAGCTTGGCTAGCGACGGCACAGATACGCAGTATTTT. Translation gives CASSLASDGTDTQYF. The complete variable domain, with remaining parts taken from reference TRBV5-4 and TRBJ2-3, reads ETGVTQSPTHLIKTRGQQVTLRCSSQSGHNTVSWYQQALGQGPQFIFQYYREEENGRGNFPPRFSGLQFPNYSSELNVNALELDDSALYLCASSLASDGTDTQYFGPGTRLTVL.